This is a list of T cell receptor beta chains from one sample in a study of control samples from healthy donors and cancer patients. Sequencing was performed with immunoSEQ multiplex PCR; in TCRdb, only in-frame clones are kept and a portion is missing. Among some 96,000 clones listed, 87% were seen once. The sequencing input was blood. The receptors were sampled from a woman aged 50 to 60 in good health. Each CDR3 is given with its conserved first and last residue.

CATSDSLGGGGGYNEQFF TRBJ2-1 18 TRBV24-1
CASSARGNTEAFF TRBJ1-1 13 TRBV2
CASSPRDLPEAFF TRBJ1-1 13 TRBV18
CASSLLGVAGDEQFF TRBJ2-1 15 TRBV4-1
CASSKGTSGPYNEQFF TRBJ2-1 16 TRBV21-1
CASSGNRVNQPQHF TRBJ1-5 14 TRBV19
CASSASDRGNTEAFF TRBJ1-1 15 TRBV9
CASSLGGGVYEKLFF TRBJ1-4 15 TRBV27
CASSDTIINQPQHF TRBJ1-5 14 TRBV7-9
CASRKGHADGSEQFF TRBJ2-1 15 TRBV2
CAWNAGGGGKNIQYF TRBJ2-4 15 TRBV30
CASSLRERAVNTGELFF TRBJ2-2 17 TRBV7-8
CATSKTGGSNEKLFF TRBJ1-4 15 TRBV15